Listed here is a single T cell receptor (beta chain). As yet, its antigen is unknown. The assay that was used to sequence DNA from cultured CD4+ T cells was the Oncomine TCR Beta short-read assay. One entry per CDR3 protein results from TCRdb running MiXCR on the PCR reads. The sample has some 22,000 distinct CDR3 sequences; around 62% are singletons. The treatment denotes: roughly 11-day PBMC culture with coronavirus spike peptide pools or control peptides (ViraFEST assay). This entry belongs to a study of vaccination and CD4 T cells after COVID-19. The CDR3 length is 16 residues. J lost 5 bases, V lost 1 base, and 6 bases had no gene match. Germline V gene lookup returns CDR1 SNHLY and CDR2 FYNNEI.

The genes are TRBV2 and TRBJ2-5; 11 bases line up with TRBD2. The sequence was obtained from a human donor who received a COVID-19 vaccine. The starting material was CD4+ T cells from blood, cultured in vitro, obtained before SARS-CoV-2 vaccination. The CDR3 DNA reads as TGTGCCAGCAGTGAAGAGGGGACTAGCGGCGGGGAGACCCAGTACTTC. Its translation is CASSEEGTSGGETQYF.